A selection of T cell receptor beta chains follows, all from one sample in a study of blood T cell repertoires in COVID-19. Some clones are missing from TCRdb's copy, which holds only in-frame ones; the method was immunoSEQ multiplex PCR. The sample has about 300,000 clones, around 90% seen once. Specimen: PBMCs or T cells enriched from blood (not recorded which). Receptor source: a woman under 30 with acute COVID-19. CDR3s leave out the opening cysteine and the closing phenylalanine or tryptophan.

V	J	length	CDR3
TRBV15	TRBJ2-1	15	ATSHLGLAGGYNEQF
TRBV6-7	TRBJ1-1	14	ASSSKTGRGGTEAF
TRBV27	TRBJ1-2	12	ASSSRGQSPGYT
TRBV27	TRBJ1-6	14	ASSLKLGPGVAPLH
TRBV5-4	TRBJ2-7	13	ASSLEGDYSYEQY
TRBV7-9	TRBJ1-2	13	ASSLVATDNYGYT
TRBV10-1	TRBJ2-2	14	ASSGVELAGDGELF
TRBV10-3	TRBJ2-7	14	AISEGQLGPSYEQY
TRBV28	TRBJ1-5	13	ASSPGGQINQPQH
TRBV5-4	TRBJ2-1	14	ASSPPRTSGIGEQF
TRBV7-2	TRBJ1-2	13	ASSLGRGVGYGYT
TRBV24-1	TRBJ1-4	14	ATSETSTGVGEKLF
TRBV11-2	TRBJ2-1	13	ASSTPGQGHNEQF
TRBV29-1	TRBJ1-1	8	SVEHPEAF
TRBV2	TRBJ1-3	13	ASSARQASGNTIY
TRBV28	TRBJ2-5	13	ASSQLAGGVVTQY
TRBV27	TRBJ1-1	9	ASSLGSEAF
TRBV30	TRBJ2-7	13	AWSRGRTGSYEQY
TRBV15	TRBJ2-7	9	ATGRADEQY
TRBV28	TRBJ1-5	13	ASSSSSGGSQPQH
TRBV7-8	TRBJ1-2	16	ASSLVNLVQGAHYGYT
TRBV27	TRBJ1-6	11	ATGRAIESPLH
TRBV3-1/TRBV3-2	TRBJ1-2	12	ASSQEGTQGGYT
TRBV5-1	TRBJ2-7	14	ASRDSPLLGSYEQY
TRBV9	TRBJ2-1	13	ASSSRDFSYNEQF
TRBV28	TRBJ1-1	13	ASSSGQAGDLEAF
TRBV18	TRBJ2-1	11	ASSPRDDLREL
TRBV7-2	TRBJ2-7	13	ASSLASGSGDEQY
TRBV5-1	TRBJ2-7	15	ASSLGTSGTVSYEQY
TRBV9	TRBJ2-7	10	ASSETRGEQY
TRBV4-2	TRBJ1-5	13	ASSQGGGDNQPQH
TRBV4-2	TRBJ2-5	13	ASSQDAGPKGTQY
TRBV6-5	TRBJ2-7	12	ASTPGDSSYEQY
TRBV28	TRBJ1-2	12	ASSFAQGAFGYT
TRBV12-3/TRBV12-4	TRBJ1-2	11	ATSRGLDYGYT
TRBV4-1	TRBJ1-1	15	ASSQDRSLRGDTEAF
TRBV6-5	TRBJ2-1	12	ASSKGTSSNEQF
TRBV2	TRBJ2-7	11	ASSGSPRGEQY
TRBV12-5	TRBJ1-6	13	ASVGFQGGHSPLH
TRBV27	TRBJ1-1	13	ASSYSSATDTEAF
TRBV2	TRBJ2-1	11	ASRGGVYNEQF
TRBV5-6	TRBJ2-6	13	ASSSRGPGANVLT
TRBV15	TRBJ1-1	11	ATQERGHTEAF
TRBV28	TRBJ1-1	14	ASSPQQGRMNTEAF
TRBV6-5	TRBJ1-2	11	ASSPRLQAGYT